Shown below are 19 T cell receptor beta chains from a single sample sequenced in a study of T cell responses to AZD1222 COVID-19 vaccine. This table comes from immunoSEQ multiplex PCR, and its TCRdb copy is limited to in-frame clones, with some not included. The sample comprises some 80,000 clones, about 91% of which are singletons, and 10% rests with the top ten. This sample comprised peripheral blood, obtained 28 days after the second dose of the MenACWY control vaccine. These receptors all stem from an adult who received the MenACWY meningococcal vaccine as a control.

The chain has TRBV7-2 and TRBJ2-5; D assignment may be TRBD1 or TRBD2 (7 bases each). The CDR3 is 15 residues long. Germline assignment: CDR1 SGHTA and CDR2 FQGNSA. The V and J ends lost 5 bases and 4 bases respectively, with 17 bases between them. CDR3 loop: CASSPGGGLGETQYF. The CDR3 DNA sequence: TGTGCCAGCAGCCCAGGGGGGGGGCTGGGAGAGACCCAGTACTTC.

The CDR3 nucleotides are TGTGCCAGCAGCAGTAGCGGGGGGGCCTACAATGAGCAGTTCTTC. Protein: CASSSSGGAYNEQFF. The chain is built from TRBV9 and TRBJ2-1; 11 positions match TRBD2. Germline values: CDR1 SGDLS, CDR2 YYNGEE. The length of the CDR3 is 15 residues. Trimming cost V 4 bases and J 2 bases; bases outside gene matches: 2.

In DNA, the CDR3 is TGTGCCAGCAGCGTAACACAAATCGGGACAGCGACAGATACGCAGTATTTT. Translating it yields CASSVTQIGTATDTQYF. The chain is built from TRBV9 and TRBJ2-3, with TRBD1 matching 7 bases. With 1 base clipped from V and 3 bases from J, the junction kept 11 bases outside the gene matches. The CDR3 has 17 amino acids. Per the germline V gene, CDR1 is SGDLS and CDR2 is YYNGEE.

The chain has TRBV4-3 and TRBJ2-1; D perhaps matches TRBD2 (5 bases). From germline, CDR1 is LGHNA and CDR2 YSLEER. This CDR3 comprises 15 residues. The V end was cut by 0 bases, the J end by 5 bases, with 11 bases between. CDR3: CASSQEGRGNNEQFF. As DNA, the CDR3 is TGCGCCAGCAGCCAAGAAGGTCGAGGGAACAATGAGCAGTTCTTC.

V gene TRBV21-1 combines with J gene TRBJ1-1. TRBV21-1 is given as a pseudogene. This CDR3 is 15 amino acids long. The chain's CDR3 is CASSKELGRCTEAFF. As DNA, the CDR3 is TGTGCCAGCAGCAAAGAGTTGGGTAGGTGCACTGAAGCTTTCTTT.

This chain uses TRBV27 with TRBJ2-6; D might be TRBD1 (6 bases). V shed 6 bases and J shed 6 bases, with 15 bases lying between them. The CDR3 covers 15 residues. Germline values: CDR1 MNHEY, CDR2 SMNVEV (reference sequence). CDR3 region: CASSPQGREANVLTF. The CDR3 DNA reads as TGTGCCAGCAGCCCACAGGGCCGTGAGGCCAACGTCCTGACTTTC.

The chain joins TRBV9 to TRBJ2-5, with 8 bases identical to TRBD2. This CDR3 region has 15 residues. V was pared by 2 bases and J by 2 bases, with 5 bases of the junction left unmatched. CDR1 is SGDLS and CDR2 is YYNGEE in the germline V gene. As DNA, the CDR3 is TGTGCCAGCAGCGTCAGCGGGGGTTTACAAGAGACCCAGTACTTC. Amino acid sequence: CASSVSGGLQETQYF.

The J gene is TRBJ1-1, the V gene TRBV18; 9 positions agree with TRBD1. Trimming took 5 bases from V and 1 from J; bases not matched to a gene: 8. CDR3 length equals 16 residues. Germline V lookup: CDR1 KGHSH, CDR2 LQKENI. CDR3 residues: CASSKTGGESNTEAFF. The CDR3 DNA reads TGTGCCAGCTCAAAGACAGGGGGGGAATCGAACACTGAAGCTTTCTTT.

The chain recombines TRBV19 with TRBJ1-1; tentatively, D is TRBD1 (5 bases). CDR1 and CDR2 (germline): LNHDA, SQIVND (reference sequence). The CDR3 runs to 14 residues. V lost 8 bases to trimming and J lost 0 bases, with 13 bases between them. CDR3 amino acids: CASLLGLMNTEAFF. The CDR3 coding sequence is TGTGCCAGTTTATTGGGGCTCATGAACACTGAAGCTTTCTTT.

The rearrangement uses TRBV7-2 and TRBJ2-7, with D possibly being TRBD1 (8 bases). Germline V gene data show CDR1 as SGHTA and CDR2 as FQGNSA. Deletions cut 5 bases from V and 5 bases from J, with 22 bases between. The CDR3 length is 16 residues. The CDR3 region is CASSPRSGTGGDEQYF. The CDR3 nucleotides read TGTGCCAGCAGCCCGAGAAGCGGGACAGGCGGGGACGAGCAGTACTTC.

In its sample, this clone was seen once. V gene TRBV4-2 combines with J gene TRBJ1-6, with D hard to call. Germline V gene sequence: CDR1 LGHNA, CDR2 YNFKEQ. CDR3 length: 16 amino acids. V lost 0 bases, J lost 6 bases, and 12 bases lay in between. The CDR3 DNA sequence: TGTGCCAGCAGCCAAGAACCCCTGCAGAGTAATTCACCCCTCCACTTT. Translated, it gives CASSQEPLQSNSPLHF.

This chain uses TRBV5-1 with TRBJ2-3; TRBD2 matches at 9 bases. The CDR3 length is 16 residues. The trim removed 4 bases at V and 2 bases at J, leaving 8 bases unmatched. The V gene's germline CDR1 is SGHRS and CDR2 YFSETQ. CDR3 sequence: CASSNAAGGNTDTQYF. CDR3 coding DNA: TGCGCCAGCAGCAATGCGGCGGGGGGGAACACAGATACGCAGTATTTT.

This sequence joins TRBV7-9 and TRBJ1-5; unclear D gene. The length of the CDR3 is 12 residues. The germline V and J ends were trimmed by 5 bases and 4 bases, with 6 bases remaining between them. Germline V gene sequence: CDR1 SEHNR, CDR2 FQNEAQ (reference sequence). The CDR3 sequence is CASSLNNQPQHF. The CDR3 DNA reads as TGTGCCAGCAGCCTAAATAATCAGCCCCAGCATTTT.

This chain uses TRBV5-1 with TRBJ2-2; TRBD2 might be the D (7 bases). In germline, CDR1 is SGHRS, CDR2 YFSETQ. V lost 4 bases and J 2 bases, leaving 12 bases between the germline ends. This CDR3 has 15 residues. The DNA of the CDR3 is TGCGCCAGCAGCCCGACGGGGGGCAACACCGGGGAGCTGTTTTTT. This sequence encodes CASSPTGGNTGELFF.

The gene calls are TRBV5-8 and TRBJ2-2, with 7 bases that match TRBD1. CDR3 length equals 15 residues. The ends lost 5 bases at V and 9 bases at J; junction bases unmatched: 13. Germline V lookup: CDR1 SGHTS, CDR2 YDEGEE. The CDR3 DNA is TGTGCCAGCAGACTCGTTACAGGGGAATCTAGGGAGCTGTTTTTT. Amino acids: CASRLVTGESRELFF.

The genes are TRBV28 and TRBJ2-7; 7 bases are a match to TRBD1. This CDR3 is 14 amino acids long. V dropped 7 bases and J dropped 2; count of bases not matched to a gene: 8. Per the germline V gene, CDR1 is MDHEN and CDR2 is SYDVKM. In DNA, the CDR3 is TGTGCCAGCATCGAAGACAGGGATGCCTACGAGCAGTACTTC. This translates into CASIEDRDAYEQYF.

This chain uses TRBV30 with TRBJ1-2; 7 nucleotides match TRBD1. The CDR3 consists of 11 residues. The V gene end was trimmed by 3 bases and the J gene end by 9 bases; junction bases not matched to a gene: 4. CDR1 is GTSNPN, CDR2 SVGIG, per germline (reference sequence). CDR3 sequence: CAWSRGGRYTF. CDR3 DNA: TGTGCCTGGAGCCGAGGGGGCCGCTACACCTTC.

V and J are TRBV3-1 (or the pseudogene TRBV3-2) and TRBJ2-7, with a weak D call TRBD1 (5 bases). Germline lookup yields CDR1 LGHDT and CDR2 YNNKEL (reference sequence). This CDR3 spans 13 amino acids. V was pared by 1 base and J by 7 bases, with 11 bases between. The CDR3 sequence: CASSQVQGREQYF. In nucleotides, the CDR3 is TGTGCCAGCAGCCAAGTCCAGGGTCGGGAGCAGTACTTC.

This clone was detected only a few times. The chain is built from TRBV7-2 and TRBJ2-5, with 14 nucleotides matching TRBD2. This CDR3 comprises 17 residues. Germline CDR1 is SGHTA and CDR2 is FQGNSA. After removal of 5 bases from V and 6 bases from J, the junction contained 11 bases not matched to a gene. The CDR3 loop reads CASSLTSGGAGLQTQYF. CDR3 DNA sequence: TGTGCCAGCAGCCTGACTAGCGGGGGGGCCGGTTTGCAGACCCAGTACTTC. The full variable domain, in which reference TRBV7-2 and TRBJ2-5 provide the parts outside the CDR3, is GAGVSQSPSNKVTEKGKDVELRCDPISGHTALYWYRQSLGQGLEFLIYFQGNSAPDKSGLPSDRFSAERTGGSVSTLTIQRTQQEDSAVYLCASSLTSGGAGLQTQYFGPGTRLLVL.